This T cell receptor beta chain was captured in a study of control samples from healthy donors and cancer patients. Germline CDR1 is MNHNS and CDR2 is SASEGT. Germline trimming cut 3 bases from V and 5 bases from J; bases unmatched to any gene: 2. This CDR3 region has 14 residues. TCRdb keeps only in-frame clones here, not all; method: immunoSEQ multiplex PCR. The sample shows 150,000 to 200,000 clones, and 2% to 2.5% sits with its ten largest clones. This chain links TRBV6-1 with TRBJ2-3; 10 bases line up with TRBD1. The clonotype comes from a woman aged 25 to 39 in good health. The sample consisted of blood. The chain's CDR3 is CASSEGTGEDTQYF. The CDR3 DNA reads TGTGCCAGCAGTGAGGGGACAGGGGAAGATACGCAGTATTTT.